This T cell receptor (beta chain) was captured by sequencing in a study of circulating tumor DNA in untreated peripheral T-cell lymphoma. The protocol was immunoSEQ multiplex PCR, while the TCRdb copy is restricted to in-frame clones and leaves out a portion. The data contain roughly 2,400 clones, almost 70% of them singletons. This tumor tissue came from a pretreatment baseline collection. Study-level results: Tumor-specific clonotypes: identified in approximately 73% of patients, about 84% of baseline tissues.

Of note for this clone: Its antigen remains unidentified.

Sequencing used tumor tissue. This TCR derives from a human donor with peripheral T-cell lymphoma.

DNA of the CDR3: TGTGCCAGCGGGGGAGGGGCCGGCACTGAAGCTTTCTTT. It specifies CASGGGAGTEAFF. The chain combines TRBV6-8 with TRBJ1-1; D is perhaps TRBD1 (5 bases). Looked up from germline, CDR1 is MNHGY and CDR2 is SAAAGT. V was clipped by 8 bases and J by 4 bases, with 14 bases between them. This CDR3 region has 13 residues.